This T cell receptor beta chain was captured in a study of shared clonotypes between healthy human individuals. For this clone: Its antigen is as yet unknown.

The run depth of the assay was deep. Repertoires were generated with immunoSEQ multiplex PCR, while TCRdb's copy carries only in-frame clones and drops some. The sample includes around 2,000,000 clones, 90% to 95% of them seen just once. Study-level findings and limits: When compared with the clonotypes that were shared by all four sorted-subset donors, the non-shared clonotypes turned out to have lower generation probabilities.

V was shortened by 2 bases and J by 0 bases, with 8 bases between the two germline ends. The CDR3 extends over 15 amino acids. Germline CDR1 is MNHEY and CDR2 is SMNVEV (reference sequence). Sequences were obtained from naive CD4+ T cells sorted from blood. The sample's subset: CD45RA+ positively selected. This receptor was obtained from a man younger than 35 in good health. The rearrangement joins TRBV27 to TRBJ2-1; weak D call: TRBD1 (6 bases). The CDR3 sequence is CASSLQDSSYNEQFF. CDR3 in DNA: TGTGCCAGCAGTTTACAGGACAGCTCCTACAATGAGCAGTTCTTC.